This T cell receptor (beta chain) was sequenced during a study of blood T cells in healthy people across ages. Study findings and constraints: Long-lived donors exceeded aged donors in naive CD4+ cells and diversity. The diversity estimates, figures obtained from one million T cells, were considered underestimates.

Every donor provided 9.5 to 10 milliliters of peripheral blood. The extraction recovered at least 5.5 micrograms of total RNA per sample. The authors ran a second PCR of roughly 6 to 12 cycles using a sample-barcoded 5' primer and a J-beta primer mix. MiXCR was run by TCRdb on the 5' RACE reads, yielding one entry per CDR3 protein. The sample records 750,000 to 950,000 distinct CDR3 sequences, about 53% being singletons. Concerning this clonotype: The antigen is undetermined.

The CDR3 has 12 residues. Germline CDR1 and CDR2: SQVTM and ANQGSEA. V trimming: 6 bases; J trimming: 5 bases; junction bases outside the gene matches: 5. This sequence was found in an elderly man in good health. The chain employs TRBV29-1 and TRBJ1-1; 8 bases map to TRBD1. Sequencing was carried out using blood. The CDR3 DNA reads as TGCAGCGTCGCAGGGGGCCGGACTGAAGCTTTCTTT. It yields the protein CSVAGGRTEAFF.